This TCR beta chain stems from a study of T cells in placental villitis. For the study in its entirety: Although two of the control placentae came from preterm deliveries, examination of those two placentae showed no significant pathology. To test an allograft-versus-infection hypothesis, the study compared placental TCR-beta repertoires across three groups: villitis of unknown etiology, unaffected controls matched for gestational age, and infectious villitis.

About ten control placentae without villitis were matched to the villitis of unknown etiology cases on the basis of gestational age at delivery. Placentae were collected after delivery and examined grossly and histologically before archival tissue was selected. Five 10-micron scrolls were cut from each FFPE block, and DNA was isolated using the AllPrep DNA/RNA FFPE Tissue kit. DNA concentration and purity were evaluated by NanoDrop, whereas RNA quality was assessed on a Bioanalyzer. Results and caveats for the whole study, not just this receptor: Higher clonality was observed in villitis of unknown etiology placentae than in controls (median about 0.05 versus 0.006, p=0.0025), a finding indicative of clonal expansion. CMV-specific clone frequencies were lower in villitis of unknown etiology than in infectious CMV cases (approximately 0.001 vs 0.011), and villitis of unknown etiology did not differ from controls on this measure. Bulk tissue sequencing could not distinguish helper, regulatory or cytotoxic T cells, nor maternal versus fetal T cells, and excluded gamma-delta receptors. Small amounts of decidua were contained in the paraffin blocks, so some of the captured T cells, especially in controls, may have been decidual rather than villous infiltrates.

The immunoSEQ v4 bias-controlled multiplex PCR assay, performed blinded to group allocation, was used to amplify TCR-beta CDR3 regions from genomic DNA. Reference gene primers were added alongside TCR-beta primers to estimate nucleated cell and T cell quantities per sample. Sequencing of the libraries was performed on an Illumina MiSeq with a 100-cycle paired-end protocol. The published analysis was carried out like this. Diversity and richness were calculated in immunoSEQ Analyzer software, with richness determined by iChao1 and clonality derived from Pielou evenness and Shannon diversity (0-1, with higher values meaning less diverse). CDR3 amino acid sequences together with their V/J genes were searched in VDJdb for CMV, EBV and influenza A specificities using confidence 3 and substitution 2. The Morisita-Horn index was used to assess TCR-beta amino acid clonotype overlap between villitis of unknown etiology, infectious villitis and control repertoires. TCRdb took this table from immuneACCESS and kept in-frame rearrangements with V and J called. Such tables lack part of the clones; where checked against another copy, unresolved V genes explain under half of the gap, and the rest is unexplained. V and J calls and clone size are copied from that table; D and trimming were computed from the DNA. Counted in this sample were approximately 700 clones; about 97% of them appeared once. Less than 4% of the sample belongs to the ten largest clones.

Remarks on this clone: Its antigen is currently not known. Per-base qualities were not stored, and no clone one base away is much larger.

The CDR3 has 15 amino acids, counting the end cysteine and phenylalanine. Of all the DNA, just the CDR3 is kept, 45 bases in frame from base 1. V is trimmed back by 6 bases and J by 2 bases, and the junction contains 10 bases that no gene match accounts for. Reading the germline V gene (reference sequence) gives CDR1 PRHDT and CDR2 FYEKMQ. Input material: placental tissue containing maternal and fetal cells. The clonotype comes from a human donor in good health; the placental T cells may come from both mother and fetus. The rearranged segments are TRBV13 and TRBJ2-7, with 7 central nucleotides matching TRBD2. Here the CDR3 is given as CASSPVQRGPYEQYF. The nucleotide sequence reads TGTGCCAGCAGTCCTGTCCAGCGGGGCCCCTACGAGCAGTACTTC.